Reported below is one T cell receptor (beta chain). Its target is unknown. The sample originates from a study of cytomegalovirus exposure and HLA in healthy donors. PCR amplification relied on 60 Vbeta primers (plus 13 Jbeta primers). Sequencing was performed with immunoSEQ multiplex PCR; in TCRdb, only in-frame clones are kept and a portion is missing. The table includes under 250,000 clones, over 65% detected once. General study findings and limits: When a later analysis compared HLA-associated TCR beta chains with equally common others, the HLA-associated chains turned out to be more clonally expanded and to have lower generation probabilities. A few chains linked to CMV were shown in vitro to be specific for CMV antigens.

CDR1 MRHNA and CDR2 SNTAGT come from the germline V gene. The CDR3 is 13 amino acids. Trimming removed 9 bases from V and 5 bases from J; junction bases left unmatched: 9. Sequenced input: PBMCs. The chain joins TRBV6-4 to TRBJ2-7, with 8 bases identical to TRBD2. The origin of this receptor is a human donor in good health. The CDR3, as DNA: TGTGCCAGACCTCGGGAGGGGAGTGACGAGCAGTACTTC. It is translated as CARPREGSDEQYF.